These 28 T cell receptor beta chains share one sample of origin, sequenced in a study of cytomegalovirus exposure and HLA in healthy donors. The PCR was carried out with 60 Vbeta primers and 13 Jbeta primers. The assay was immunoSEQ multiplex PCR, and TCRdb's table has in-frame clones only and misses some. Seen here are some 200,000 clones, roughly 90% observed once, and the top ten hold 0.2% to 0.3%. The sample was PBMCs. The receptors derive from a girl under three years old in good health and CMV-seronegative.

This chain links TRBV7-6 with TRBJ2-3; 9 bases agree with TRBD2. CDR1 SGHVS and CDR2 FNYEAQ come from the germline V gene. J was trimmed by 0 bases and V by 5 bases; bases with no gene match: 9. The CDR3 is 17 residues long. CDR3 coding DNA: TGTGCCAGCAGCCCCAAATCTACTAGCGGGAGCACAGATACGCAGTATTTT. As protein: CASSPKSTSGSTDTQYF.

The rearrangement uses TRBV2 and TRBJ2-2, with 7 bases that match TRBD2. Germline-derived CDR1 and CDR2 are SNHLY and FYNNEI. V gave up 2 bases and J gave up 2 bases; unmatched junction bases: 11. The CDR3 is made up of 18 amino acids. The CDR3 spells CASSELLAVHTNTGELFF. The DNA of the CDR3 is TGTGCCAGCAGTGAACTGCTAGCGGTCCACACCAACACCGGGGAGCTGTTTTTT.

The genes are TRBV7-6 and TRBJ2-1, with D uncertain. Trimming removed 3 bases from V and 10 bases from J, with 19 bases in between. The CDR3 is 15 residues long. The germline CDR1 and CDR2 sequences are SGHVS and FNYEAQ. CDR3 in amino acids: CASSFLAELFGEQFF. The CDR3 DNA is TGTGCCAGCAGCTTCTTAGCTGAACTATTTGGGGAGCAGTTCTTC.

The count of this clone is one. The V call is TRBV7-9, the J call TRBJ2-1; 7 nucleotides align to TRBD2. The germline V gene encodes CDR1 SEHNR and CDR2 FQNEAQ (reference sequence). Trimming removed 5 bases from V and 1 base from J; junction bases left unmatched: 8. This CDR3 has 16 residues. The CDR3 loop is CASSPRAGRSYNEQFF. CDR3 coding DNA: TGTGCCAGCAGCCCGAGAGCGGGGAGATCCTACAATGAGCAGTTCTTC.

The CDR3 loop reads CASSIRGQPNYGYTF. CDR3 bases: TGTGCCAGCAGTATAAGGGGGCAACCCAACTATGGCTACACCTTC. The chain recombines TRBV5-8 with TRBJ1-2; 7 positions agree with TRBD1. V trimming: 5 bases; J trimming: 2 bases; junction bases outside the gene matches: 9. The CDR3 totals 15 residues. Germline assignment: CDR1 SGHTS and CDR2 YDEGEE. The full variable domain, with the rest looked up from reference TRBV5-8 and TRBJ1-2, is EAGVTQSPTHLIKTRGQQATLRCSPISGHTSVYWYQQALGLGLQFLLWYDEGEERNRGNFPPRFSGRQFPNYSSELNVNALELEDSALYLCASSIRGQPNYGYTFGSGTRLTVV.

The chain uses TRBV7-2 and TRBJ1-1; 7 nucleotides align to TRBD1. The CDR3 has 14 residues. Trimming took 6 bases from V and 5 from J; bases not matched to a gene: 9. Germline V gives CDR1 SGHTA, CDR2 FQGNSA. The CDR3 region has the DNA TGTGCCAGCAGACATTTGACAGGGTTAACTGAAGCTTTCTTT. Translating it yields CASRHLTGLTEAFF.

V usage is TRBV30 and J usage is TRBJ1-1; 9 nucleotides agree with TRBD1. The V gene end was trimmed by 4 bases and the J gene end by 5 bases; junction bases not matched to a gene: 14. CDR1 and CDR2 from the germline V gene are GTSNPN and SVGIG (reference sequence). The CDR3 is 16 amino acids. The chain's CDR3 is CAWIGTGMERRTEAFF. CDR3 nucleotides: TGTGCCTGGATCGGGACAGGGATGGAGCGTCGGACTGAAGCTTTCTTT.

The V gene is TRBV27, the J gene TRBJ2-7, with 7 bases fitting TRBD2. Germline CDR1 reads MNHEY; CDR2 reads SMNVEV (reference sequence). The CDR3 is 15 amino acids. The J segment lost 2 bases and the V segment lost 1 base, leaving 5 bases of the junction unmatched. CDR3: CASSLFSGGTYEQYF. CDR3 nucleotide sequence: TGTGCCAGCAGTTTATTCTCGGGAGGAACCTACGAGCAGTACTTC.

The V call is TRBV6-6, the J call TRBJ1-2; a possible D gene is TRBD1 (6 bases). Trimming stripped 2 bases from V and 3 bases from J, with 10 bases between. Germline-derived CDR1 and CDR2 are MNHNY and SVGAGI (reference sequence). This CDR3 region has 14 residues. The CDR3 is CASSYRGGDYGYTF. The DNA for the CDR3 is TGTGCCAGCAGTTACAGGGGGGGGGACTATGGCTACACCTTC.

The chain couples TRBV7-2 to TRBJ1-3, with a possible D match to TRBD1 (5 bases). The CDR3 has 17 residues. Per germline, CDR1 SGHTA and CDR2 FQGNSA. Trimming stripped 5 bases from V and 3 bases from J, with 20 bases between. The DNA of the CDR3 is TGTGCCAGCAGCCCGCCGGATGGTTGGACATTTGGAAACACCATATATTTT. Protein sequence: CASSPPDGWTFGNTIYF. Together with reference TRBV7-2 and TRBJ1-3, the CDR3 gives the full variable domain: GAGVSQSPSNKVTEKGKDVELRCDPISGHTALYWYRQSLGQGLEFLIYFQGNSAPDKSGLPSDRFSAERTGGSVSTLTIQRTQQEDSAVYLCASSPPDGWTFGNTIYFGEGSWLTVV.

This chain links TRBV19 with TRBJ2-7; 9 positions agree with TRBD1. Losses at the gene ends were 4 bases for V and 4 bases for J; bases not matched to a gene: 8. Germline V gene data show CDR1 as LNHDA and CDR2 as SQIVND (reference sequence). This CDR3 has 15 amino acids. The CDR3 spells CASSKPGQGRYEQYF. The CDR3 DNA reads as TGTGCCAGTAGTAAGCCGGGACAGGGAAGGTACGAGCAGTACTTC.

The chain carries TRBV6-1 and TRBJ2-1, with 11 bases lining up with TRBD2. The CDR3 is 15 residues long. With V trimmed by 8 bases and J by 4 bases, 7 bases remained unmatched. Per germline, CDR1 MNHNS and CDR2 SASEGT. The CDR3, as DNA: TGTGCCAGCGGCCTGACTAGCGGGATATACAATGAGCAGTTCTTC. Protein: CASGLTSGIYNEQFF.

The V and J genes are TRBV6-1 and TRBJ2-2, with a weak D call TRBD2 (5 bases). Per germline, CDR1 MNHNS and CDR2 SASEGT. Trimming took 2 bases from V and 0 from J, leaving 10 bases between them. This CDR3 contains 16 residues. Here the CDR3 reads CASSEILGANTGELFF. CDR3 DNA: TGTGCCAGCAGTGAAATCCTCGGGGCGAACACCGGGGAGCTGTTTTTT.

The chain joins TRBV5-4 to TRBJ2-7; perhaps TRBD1 as D (5 bases). CDR3 length: 13 amino acids. CDR1 and CDR2 (germline): SGHNT, YYREEE (reference sequence). V lost 4 bases and J lost 3, with 11 bases in between. The CDR3, as DNA: TGTGCCAGCAGCCAATTAGACAGCTACGAGCAGTACTTC. Protein sequence: CASSQLDSYEQYF. The full variable domain, its missing parts supplied by reference TRBV5-4 and TRBJ2-7, is ETGVTQSPTHLIKTRGQQVTLRCSSQSGHNTVSWYQQALGQGPQFIFQYYREEENGRGNFPPRFSGLQFPNYSSELNVNALELDDSALYLCASSQLDSYEQYFGPGTRLTVT.

The V and J genes are TRBV5-6 and TRBJ1-2; 7 bases match TRBD1. The germline V gene has CDR1 SGHDT and CDR2 YYEEEE. This CDR3 spans 14 amino acids. After removal of 0 bases from V and 6 bases from J, the junction contained 5 bases not matched to a gene. CDR3 DNA sequence: TGTGCCAGCAGCTTGGGGACAGGAGCTAATGGCTACACCTTC. This codes for CASSLGTGANGYTF. The complete variable domain, with remaining parts taken from reference TRBV5-6 and TRBJ1-2, reads DAGVTQSPTHLIKTRGQQVTLRCSPKSGHDTVSWYQQALGQGPQFIFQYYEEEERQRGNFPDRFSGHQFPNYSSELNVNALLLGDSALYLCASSLGTGANGYTFGSGTRLTVV.

The chain employs TRBV6-4 and TRBJ2-3, with a possible D match to TRBD2 (5 bases). V shed 4 bases and J shed 0 bases, with 11 bases lying between them. Germline V gives CDR1 MRHNA, CDR2 SNTAGT. The CDR3 covers 15 residues. The CDR3 protein is CASSVEVESTDTQYF. The CDR3 DNA is TGTGCCAGCAGTGTGGAGGTTGAAAGCACAGATACGCAGTATTTT.

V is TRBV30 and J is TRBJ2-3, with TRBD1 as a possible D gene (6 bases). Germline V gene sequence: CDR1 GTSNPN, CDR2 SVGIG (reference sequence). V lost 0 bases to trimming and J lost 2 bases, with 15 bases between them. The CDR3 totals 16 residues. The CDR3 DNA reads TGTGCCTGGAGTGTGGATGGCAGGGGCCCCACAGATACGCAGTATTTT. It yields the protein CAWSVDGRGPTDTQYF.

This clone was detected once. The chain combines TRBV15 with TRBJ2-1; possibly TRBD2 for D (6 bases). Trimming cost V 3 bases and J 9 bases, with 18 bases left between them. CDR1 and CDR2 from the germline V gene are LNHNV and YYDKDF (reference sequence). The CDR3 contains 15 residues. Here the CDR3 DNA reads TGTGCCACCAGCAGTACTGCCGGGACTGCAGGTGAGCAGTTCTTC. Translated: CATSSTAGTAGEQFF.

The rearrangement joins TRBV9 to TRBJ2-1; D unresolved. Trimming pared 0 bases from V and 2 bases from J, leaving 6 bases between. CDR3 length: 14 amino acids. Germline CDR1 is SGDLS and CDR2 is YYNGEE. The CDR3 is CASSVGSTYNEQFF. Here the CDR3 DNA reads TGTGCCAGCAGCGTAGGGTCTACCTACAATGAGCAGTTCTTC.

V is TRBV30 and J is TRBJ1-2; the D is unclear. V was shortened by 4 bases and J by 4 bases, with 16 bases between the two germline ends. CDR1 is GTSNPN and CDR2 is SVGIG in the germline V gene (reference sequence). The CDR3 consists of 14 residues. The CDR3 region is CAWTRTLTSYGYTF. Here the CDR3 DNA reads TGTGCCTGGACCCGGACGCTGACTAGCTATGGCTACACCTTC.

This chain uses TRBV11-3 with TRBJ1-1; possible D gene TRBD1, 5 bases. The V gene's germline CDR1 is SGHNT and CDR2 YENEEA. This CDR3 is 14 amino acids long. V dropped 8 bases and J dropped 0 bases, with 13 bases sitting between them. The CDR3 region has the DNA TGTGCCAGCGGAAAAGGAGGGGTGAACACTGAAGCTTTCTTT. The encoded protein is CASGKGGVNTEAFF.

This chain uses TRBV4-2 with TRBJ2-3; TRBD2 matches at 10 bases. Germline assignment: CDR1 LGHNA and CDR2 YNFKEQ. The J segment lost 1 base and the V segment lost 0 bases, leaving 7 bases of the junction unmatched. This CDR3 has 18 amino acids. The CDR3 here is CASSQEVALAGGTDTQYF. CDR3 bases: TGTGCCAGCAGCCAAGAAGTTGCGCTAGCGGGAGGCACAGATACGCAGTATTTT.

The V gene is TRBV18, the J gene TRBJ1-3; maybe TRBD1 (6 bases). The CDR3 consists of 15 residues. The V and J ends lost 3 bases and 4 bases respectively, with 13 bases between them. Germline V gene sequence: CDR1 KGHSH, CDR2 LQKENI. The CDR3 bases are TGTGCCAGCTCACCCCCGGCAGGACAGGGAAACACCATATATTTT. As protein: CASSPPAGQGNTIYF.

The chain couples TRBV7-3 to TRBJ2-3; a possible D gene is TRBD2 (5 bases). This CDR3 is built from 16 residues. The germline V gene encodes CDR1 SGHTA and CDR2 FQGTGA. V shed 1 base and J shed 0 bases, with 11 bases lying between them. The CDR3 DNA reads as TGTGCCAGCAGCTTAAGTTTTGGCGGGAGCACAGATACGCAGTATTTT. This translates into CASSLSFGGSTDTQYF.

The chain carries TRBV4-3 and TRBJ2-5; weak D call: TRBD2 (6 bases). V lost 2 bases and J lost 3, with 13 bases in between. In germline, CDR1 is LGHNA, CDR2 YSLEER. The CDR3 is made up of 15 amino acids. CDR3 in amino acids: CASSQSSGVEETQYF. For the CDR3, the DNA is TGCGCCAGCAGCCAATCGTCGGGAGTGGAAGAGACCCAGTACTTC.

The V call is TRBV27, the J call TRBJ1-4; 8 positions agree with TRBD1. Germline V gene lookup returns CDR1 MNHEY and CDR2 SMNVEV (reference sequence). Trimming cost V 5 bases and J 8 bases; bases outside gene matches: 7. The CDR3 has 14 residues. CDR3 amino acids: CASSPRTGREKLFF. The CDR3 DNA sequence: TGTGCCAGCAGTCCCCGGACAGGGCGGGAAAAACTGTTTTTT.

The chain joins TRBV5-6 to TRBJ1-1; 9 positions agree with TRBD1. CDR3 length: 18 amino acids. The V gene end was trimmed by 2 bases and the J gene end by 3 bases; junction bases not matched to a gene: 14. The V gene's germline CDR1 is SGHDT and CDR2 YYEEEE. The CDR3 region has the DNA TGTGCCAGCAGCTTCGAGACCGGGACAGGGTTAGGAGACACTGAAGCTTTCTTT. Its translation is CASSFETGTGLGDTEAFF. The full variable domain, in which reference TRBV5-6 and TRBJ1-1 provide the parts outside the CDR3, is DAGVTQSPTHLIKTRGQQVTLRCSPKSGHDTVSWYQQALGQGPQFIFQYYEEEERQRGNFPDRFSGHQFPNYSSELNVNALLLGDSALYLCASSFETGTGLGDTEAFFGQGTRLTVV.

V is TRBV2 and J is TRBJ1-5; tentatively, D is TRBD1 (5 bases). The germline CDR1 and CDR2 sequences are SNHLY and FYNNEI. This CDR3 contains 14 residues. V was cut by 5 bases and J by 4 bases, with 12 bases left in between. CDR3: CASSRAGENQPQHF. In DNA form, the CDR3 reads TGTGCCAGCAGTCGAGCGGGGGAGAATCAGCCCCAGCATTTT. Full variable domain (missing parts from reference TRBV2 and TRBJ1-5): EPEVTQTPSHQVTQMGQEVILRCVPISNHLYFYWYRQILGQKVEFLVSFYNNEISEKSEIFDDQFSVERPDGSNFTLKIRSTKLEDSAMYFCASSRAGENQPQHFGDGTRLSIL.